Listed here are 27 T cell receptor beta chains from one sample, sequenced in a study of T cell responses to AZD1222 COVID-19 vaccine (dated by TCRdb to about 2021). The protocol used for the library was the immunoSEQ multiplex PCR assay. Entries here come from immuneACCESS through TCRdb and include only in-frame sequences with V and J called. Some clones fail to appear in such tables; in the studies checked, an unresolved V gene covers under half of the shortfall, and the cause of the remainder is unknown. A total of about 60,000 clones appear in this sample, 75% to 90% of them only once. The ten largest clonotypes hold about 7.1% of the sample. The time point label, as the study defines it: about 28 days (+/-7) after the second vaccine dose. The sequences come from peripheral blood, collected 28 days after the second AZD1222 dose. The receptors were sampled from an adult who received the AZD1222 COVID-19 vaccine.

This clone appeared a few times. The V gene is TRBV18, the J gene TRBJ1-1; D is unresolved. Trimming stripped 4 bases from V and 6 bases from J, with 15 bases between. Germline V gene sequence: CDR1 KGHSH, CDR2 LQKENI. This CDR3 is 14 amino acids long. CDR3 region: CASSHGGSRAEAFF. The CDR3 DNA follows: TGTGCCAGCTCACATGGAGGATCGAGAGCTGAAGCTTTCTTT.

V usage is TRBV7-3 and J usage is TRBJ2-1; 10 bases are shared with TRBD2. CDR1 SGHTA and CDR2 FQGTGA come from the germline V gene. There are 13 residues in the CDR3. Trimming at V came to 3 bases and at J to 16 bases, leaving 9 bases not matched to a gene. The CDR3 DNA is TGTGCCAGCAGCTTTGGCCAGCGGGAGGGCCGATTCTTC. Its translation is CASSFGQREGRFF. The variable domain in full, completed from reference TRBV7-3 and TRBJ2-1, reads GAGVSQTPSNKVTEKGKYVELRCDPISGHTALYWYRQSLGQGPEFLIYFQGTGAADDSGLPNDRFFAVRPEGSVSTLKIQRTERGDSAVYLCASSFGQREGRFFGPGTRLTVL.

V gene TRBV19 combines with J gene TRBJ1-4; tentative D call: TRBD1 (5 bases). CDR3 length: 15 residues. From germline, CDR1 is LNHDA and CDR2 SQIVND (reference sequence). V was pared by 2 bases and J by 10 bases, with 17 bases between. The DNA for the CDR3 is TGTGCCAGTAGTATAATACGACAGCGGCGGGGAAAACTGTTTTTT. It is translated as CASSIIRQRRGKLFF. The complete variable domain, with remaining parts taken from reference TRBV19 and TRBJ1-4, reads DGGITQSPKYLFRKEGQNVTLSCEQNLNHDAMYWYRQDPGQGLRLIYYSQIVNDFQKGDIAEGYSVSREKKESFPLTVTSAQKNPTAFYLCASSIIRQRRGKLFFGSGTQLSVL.

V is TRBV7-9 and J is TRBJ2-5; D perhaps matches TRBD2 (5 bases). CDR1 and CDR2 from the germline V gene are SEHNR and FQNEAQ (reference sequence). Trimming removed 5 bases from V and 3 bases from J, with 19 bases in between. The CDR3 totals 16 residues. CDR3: CASSREVLAVKETQYF. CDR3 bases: TGTGCCAGCAGCCGAGAGGTGCTAGCCGTTAAAGAGACCCAGTACTTC. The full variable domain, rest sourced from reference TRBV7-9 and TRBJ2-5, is DTGVSQNPRHKITKRGQNVTFRCDPISEHNRLYWYRQTLGQGPEFLTYFQNEAQLEKSRLLSDRFSAERPKGSFSTLEIQRTEQGDSAMYLCASSREVLAVKETQYFGPGTRLLVL.

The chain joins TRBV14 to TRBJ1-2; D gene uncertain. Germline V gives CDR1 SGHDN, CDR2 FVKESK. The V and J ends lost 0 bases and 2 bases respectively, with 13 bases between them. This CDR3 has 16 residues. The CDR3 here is CASSQEYSYVNYGYTF. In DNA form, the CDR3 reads TGTGCCAGCAGCCAAGAGTATAGCTACGTCAACTATGGCTACACCTTC.

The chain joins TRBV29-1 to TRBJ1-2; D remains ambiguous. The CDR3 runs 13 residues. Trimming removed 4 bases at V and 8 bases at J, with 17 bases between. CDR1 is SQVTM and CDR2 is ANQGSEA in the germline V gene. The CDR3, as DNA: TGCAGCGTTGGGCAGGCCCTCGCGGCCGGCTACACCTTC. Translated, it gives CSVGQALAAGYTF.

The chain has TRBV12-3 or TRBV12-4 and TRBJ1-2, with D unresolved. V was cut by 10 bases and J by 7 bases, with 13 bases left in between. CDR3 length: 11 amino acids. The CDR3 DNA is TGTGCCACCTCGAGCGCGTCTGGCTACACCTTC. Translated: CATSSASGYTF.

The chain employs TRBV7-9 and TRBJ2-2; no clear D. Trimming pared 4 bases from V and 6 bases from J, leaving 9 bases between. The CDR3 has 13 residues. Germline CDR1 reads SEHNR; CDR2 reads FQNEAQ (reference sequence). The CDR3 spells CASSYQVSGELFF. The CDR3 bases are TGTGCCAGCAGCTACCAGGTATCCGGGGAGCTGTTTTTT.

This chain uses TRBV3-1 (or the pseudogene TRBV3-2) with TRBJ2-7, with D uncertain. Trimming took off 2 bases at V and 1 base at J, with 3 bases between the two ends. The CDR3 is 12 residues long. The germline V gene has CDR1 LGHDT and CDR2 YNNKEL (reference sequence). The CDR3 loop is CASSQSSYEQYF. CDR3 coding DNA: TGTGCCAGCAGCCAAAGTTCCTACGAGCAGTACTTC.

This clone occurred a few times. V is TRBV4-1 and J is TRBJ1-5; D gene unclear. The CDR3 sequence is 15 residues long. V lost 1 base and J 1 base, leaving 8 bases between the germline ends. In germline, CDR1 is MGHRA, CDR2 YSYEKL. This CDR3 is CASSQVGSSNQPQHF. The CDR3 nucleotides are TGCGCCAGCAGCCAAGTTGGGAGCAGCAATCAGCCCCAGCATTTT.

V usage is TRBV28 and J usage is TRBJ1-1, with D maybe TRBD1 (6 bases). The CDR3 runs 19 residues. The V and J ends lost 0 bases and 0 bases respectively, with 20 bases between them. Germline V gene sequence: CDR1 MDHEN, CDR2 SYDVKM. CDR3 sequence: CASSLWTVRGVQMNTEAFF. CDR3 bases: TGTGCCAGCAGTTTATGGACGGTTAGGGGGGTTCAGATGAACACTGAAGCTTTCTTT. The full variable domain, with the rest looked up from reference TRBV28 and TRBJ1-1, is DVKVTQSSRYLVKRTGEKVFLECVQDMDHENMFWYRQDPGLGLRLIYFSYDVKMKEKGDIPEGYSVSREKKERFSLILESASTNQTSMYLCASSLWTVRGVQMNTEAFFGQGTRLTVV.

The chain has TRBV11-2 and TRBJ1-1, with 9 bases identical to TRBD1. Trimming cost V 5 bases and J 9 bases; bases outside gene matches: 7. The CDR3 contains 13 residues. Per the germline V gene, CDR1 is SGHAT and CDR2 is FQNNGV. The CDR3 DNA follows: TGTGCCAGCAGCACCCCGGGACAGGGAAAAGCTTTCTTT. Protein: CASSTPGQGKAFF.

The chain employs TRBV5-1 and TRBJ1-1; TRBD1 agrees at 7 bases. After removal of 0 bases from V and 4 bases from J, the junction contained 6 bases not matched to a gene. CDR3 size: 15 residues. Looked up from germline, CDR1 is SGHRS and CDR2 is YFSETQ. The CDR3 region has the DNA TGCGCCAGCAGCTTGGCACCAGGGGGGCCCACTGAAGCTTTCTTT. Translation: CASSLAPGGPTEAFF.

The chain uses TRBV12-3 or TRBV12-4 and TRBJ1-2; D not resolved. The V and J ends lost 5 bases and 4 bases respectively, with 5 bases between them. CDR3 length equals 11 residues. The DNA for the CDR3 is TGTGCCAGCAGTCCCCGCTATGGCTACACCTTC. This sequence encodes CASSPRYGYTF.

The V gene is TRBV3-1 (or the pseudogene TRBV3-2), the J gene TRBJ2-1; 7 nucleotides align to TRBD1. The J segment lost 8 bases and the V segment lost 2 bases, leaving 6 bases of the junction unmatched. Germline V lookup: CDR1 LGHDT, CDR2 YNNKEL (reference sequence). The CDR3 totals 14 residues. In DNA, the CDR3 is TGTGCCAGCAGCCAATATATAGGGGGCCATGAGCAGTTCTTC. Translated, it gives CASSQYIGGHEQFF.

The CDR3 region has the DNA TGTGCCAGCGAACTAGCGGGGGGGGTCACAGATACGCAGTATTTT. Translating it yields CASELAGGVTDTQYF. The rearrangement links TRBV11-2 to TRBJ2-3, with 13 positions matching TRBD2. CDR3 length: 15 amino acids. Trimming removed 8 bases from V and 2 bases from J; junction bases left unmatched: 4. Germline CDR1 SGHAT, CDR2 FQNNGV.

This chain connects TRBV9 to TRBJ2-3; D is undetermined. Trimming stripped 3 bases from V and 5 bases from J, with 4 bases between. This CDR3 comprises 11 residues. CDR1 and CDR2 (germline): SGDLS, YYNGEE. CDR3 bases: TGTGCCAGCAGCGCACAAGATACGCAGTATTTT. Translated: CASSAQDTQYF.

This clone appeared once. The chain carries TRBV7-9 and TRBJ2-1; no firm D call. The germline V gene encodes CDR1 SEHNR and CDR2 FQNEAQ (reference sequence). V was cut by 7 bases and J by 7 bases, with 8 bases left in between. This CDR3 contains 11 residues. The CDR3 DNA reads TGTGCCAGCACCAACGTAAATGAGCAGTTCTTC. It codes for CASTNVNEQFF.

The CDR3 here is CASSPTGYGYTF. In nucleotides, the CDR3 is TGCGCCAGCAGCCCAACAGGGTATGGCTACACCTTC. The chain combines TRBV5-1 with TRBJ1-2; D possibly corresponds to TRBD1 (6 bases). The CDR3 has 12 amino acids. Germline V gives CDR1 SGHRS, CDR2 YFSETQ. With 4 bases removed from V and 5 bases from J, the gap between germline ends came to 9 bases.

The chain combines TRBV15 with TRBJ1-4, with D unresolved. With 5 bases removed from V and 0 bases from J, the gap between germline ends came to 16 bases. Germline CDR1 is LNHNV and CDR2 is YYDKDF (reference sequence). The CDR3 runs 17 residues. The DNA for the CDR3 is TGTGCCACCAGCGAAATACAATCACTAGCAACTAATGAAAAACTGTTTTTT. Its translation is CATSEIQSLATNEKLFF.

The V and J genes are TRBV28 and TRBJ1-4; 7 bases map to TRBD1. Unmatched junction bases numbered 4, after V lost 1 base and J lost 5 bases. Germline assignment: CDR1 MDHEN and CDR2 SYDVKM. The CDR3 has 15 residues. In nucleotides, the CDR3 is TGTGCCAGCAGTTTATATGGGACAGCGAATGAAAAACTGTTTTTT. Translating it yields CASSLYGTANEKLFF.

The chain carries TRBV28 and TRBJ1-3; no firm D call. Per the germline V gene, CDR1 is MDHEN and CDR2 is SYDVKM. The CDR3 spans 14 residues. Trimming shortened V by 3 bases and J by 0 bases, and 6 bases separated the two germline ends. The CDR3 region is CASSLDSSGNTIYF. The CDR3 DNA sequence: TGTGCCAGCAGTTTGGATAGCTCTGGAAACACCATATATTTT.

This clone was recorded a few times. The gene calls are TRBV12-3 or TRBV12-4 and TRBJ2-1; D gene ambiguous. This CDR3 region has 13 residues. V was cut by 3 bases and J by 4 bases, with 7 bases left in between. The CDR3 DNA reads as TGTGCCAGCAGTTTGCGGCAGTACAATGAGCAGTTCTTC. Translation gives CASSLRQYNEQFF.

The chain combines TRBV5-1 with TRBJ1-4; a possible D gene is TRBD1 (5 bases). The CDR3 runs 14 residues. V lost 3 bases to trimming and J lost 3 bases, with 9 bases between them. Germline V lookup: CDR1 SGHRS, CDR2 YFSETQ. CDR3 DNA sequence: TGCGCCAGCAGCTCGGGGGGTGCTAATGAAAAACTGTTTTTT. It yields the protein CASSSGGANEKLFF.

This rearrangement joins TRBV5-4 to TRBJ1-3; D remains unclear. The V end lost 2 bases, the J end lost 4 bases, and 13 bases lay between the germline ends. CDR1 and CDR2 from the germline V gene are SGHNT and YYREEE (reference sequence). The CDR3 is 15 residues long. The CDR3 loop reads CASSFGQRLGNTIYF. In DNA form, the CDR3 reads TGTGCCAGCAGCTTTGGTCAGAGATTGGGAAACACCATATATTTT.

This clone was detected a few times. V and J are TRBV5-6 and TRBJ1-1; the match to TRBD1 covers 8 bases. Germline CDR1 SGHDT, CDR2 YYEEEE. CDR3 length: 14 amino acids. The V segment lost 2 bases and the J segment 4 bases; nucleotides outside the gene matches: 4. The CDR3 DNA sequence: TGTGCCAGCAGCTTTGTCGACAGGGGCACTGAAGCTTTCTTT. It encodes CASSFVDRGTEAFF.

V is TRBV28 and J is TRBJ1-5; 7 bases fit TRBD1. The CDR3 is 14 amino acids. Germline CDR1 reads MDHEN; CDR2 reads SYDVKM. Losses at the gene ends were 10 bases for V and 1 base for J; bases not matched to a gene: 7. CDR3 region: CATNRGSSNQPQHF. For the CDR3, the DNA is TGTGCCACAAACAGGGGTTCGAGCAATCAGCCCCAGCATTTT.